The TCR beta chain under discussion was sequenced for a study of cytomegalovirus exposure and HLA in healthy donors. Overall study context: The use of the same platform for the 90 to 150 validation repertoires and the roughly 700 first-cohort repertoires was reported by a later analysis. Study-level results: Usually a TCR sequence was rare, but some public TCRs were found in many donors. Subsequent analysis revealed that first-cohort TCR clusters tended to co-occur in the 120 validation repertoires.

Data came from immunoSEQ multiplex PCR; TCRdb stores just in-frame clones and leaves some out. The table shows some 110,000 clones, with around 85% occurring only once. As concerns this clone: Its antigen is unknown.

Separate from the approximately 700-subject first cohort was the roughly 120-subject validation cohort, to which the donors belonged. The sample taken for sequencing was PBMCs. This receptor was obtained from a man between 18 and 35 years old in good health and CMV-seropositive.

CDR3 nucleotides: TGTGCCAGCAGCCAGGGACTAGTGGGGAGGGGCGAGCAGTACTTC. Translating gives CASSQGLVGRGEQYF. V usage is TRBV4-2 and J usage is TRBJ2-7; TRBD2 agrees at 8 bases. The ends lost 3 bases at V and 6 bases at J; junction bases unmatched: 10. In germline, CDR1 is LGHNA, CDR2 YNFKEQ. The CDR3 totals 15 residues.